A selection of T cell receptor beta chains follows, all from one sample in a study of long-term antiretroviral therapy in people with HIV. Here immunoSEQ multiplex PCR was the method, and the copy in TCRdb shows in-frame clones only, minus some. The data show 25,000 to 35,000 clones, around 72% seen once. The sequenced sample was unsorted PBMCs, obtained 3.1 years after starting antiretroviral therapy. Source of these receptors: a woman in her fifties or sixties with HIV. Each CDR3 is given with its conserved first and last residue. Each record gives: J gene, V gene, D gene, CDR3 protein. The D gene is left open where the match is weak.

j_gene: TRBJ2-6; v_gene: TRBV9; d_gene: TRBD1; CDR3aa: CASSVVPGGGSGANVLTF
j_gene: TRBJ1-2; v_gene: TRBV30; d_gene: TRBD1; CDR3aa: CAWSVIGQGRLNYGYTF
j_gene: TRBJ1-4; v_gene: TRBV18; d_gene: TRBD1; CDR3aa: CASSSQGAFGEKLFF
j_gene: TRBJ1-1; v_gene: TRBV6-4; d_gene: .; CDR3aa: CAGPGHPPPNTEAFF
j_gene: TRBJ1-5; v_gene: TRBV6-1; d_gene: .; CDR3aa: CASKSPGNSNQPQHF
j_gene: TRBJ2-3; v_gene: TRBV6-6; d_gene: TRBD1; CDR3aa: CASSRPDRVADTQYF
j_gene: TRBJ2-3; v_gene: TRBV27; d_gene: TRBD2; CDR3aa: CASSFRLAGYDTQYF
j_gene: TRBJ1-3; v_gene: TRBV6-5; d_gene: .; CDR3aa: CASSYSLSGNTIYF
j_gene: TRBJ1-5; v_gene: TRBV30; d_gene: .; CDR3aa: CARRTPFSQHF
j_gene: TRBJ2-7; v_gene: TRBV4-1; d_gene: TRBD1; CDR3aa: CASSPGQGPSYEQYF
j_gene: TRBJ2-5; v_gene: TRBV5-3; d_gene: TRBD1; CDR3aa: CASTTGTGGLETQYF
j_gene: TRBJ1-5; v_gene: TRBV6-5; d_gene: TRBD1; CDR3aa: CASSGGTEDEPQHF
j_gene: TRBJ2-7; v_gene: TRBV6-6; d_gene: .; CDR3aa: CASRRDGNSYEQYF
j_gene: TRBJ2-3; v_gene: TRBV30; d_gene: TRBD2; CDR3aa: CAWSAPSGATDTQYF
j_gene: TRBJ1-4; v_gene: TRBV7-9; d_gene: .; CDR3aa: CASSPGDIGGNEKLFF
j_gene: TRBJ1-6; v_gene: TRBV5-8; d_gene: .; CDR3aa: CASSLGTSPLHF
j_gene: TRBJ2-5; v_gene: TRBV12-5; d_gene: TRBD2; CDR3aa: CASGLAGLEETQYF
j_gene: TRBJ2-5; v_gene: TRBV5-1; d_gene: TRBD2; CDR3aa: CASSERPGGQETQYF
j_gene: TRBJ1-4; v_gene: TRBV5-1; d_gene: .; CDR3aa: CASSPDTTNEKLFF
j_gene: TRBJ1-2; v_gene: TRBV27; d_gene: TRBD1; CDR3aa: CASSLYPWTGDRGYTF
j_gene: TRBJ1-2; v_gene: TRBV27; d_gene: .; CDR3aa: CASSLRWGSDYGYTF
j_gene: TRBJ2-4; v_gene: TRBV4-2; d_gene: .; CDR3aa: CASSQEQGRDIQYF
j_gene: TRBJ2-1; v_gene: TRBV5-4; d_gene: TRBD1; CDR3aa: CASSWGDRVGQFF
j_gene: TRBJ1-3; v_gene: TRBV29-1; d_gene: .; CDR3aa: CSVSLAAGNTIYF
j_gene: TRBJ2-4; v_gene: TRBV7-9; d_gene: .; CDR3aa: CASSPPAPKNIQYF
j_gene: TRBJ1-2; v_gene: TRBV29-1; d_gene: .; CDR3aa: CSATTGSFAKGYTF
j_gene: TRBJ1-6; v_gene: TRBV2; d_gene: TRBD1; CDR3aa: CASMDRVSSPLHF
j_gene: TRBJ1-3; v_gene: TRBV5-1; d_gene: .; CDR3aa: CASSLETSGNTIYF
j_gene: TRBJ1-2; v_gene: TRBV25-1; d_gene: TRBD1; CDR3aa: CASSEGGQGESRYGYTF
j_gene: TRBJ2-7; v_gene: TRBV12-5; d_gene: .; CDR3aa: CASALYYEQYF
j_gene: TRBJ1-1; v_gene: TRBV27; d_gene: .; CDR3aa: CASSWAGSNTEAFF
j_gene: TRBJ2-6; v_gene: TRBV30; d_gene: .; CDR3aa: CAWSGGANVLTF
j_gene: TRBJ2-1; v_gene: TRBV19; d_gene: TRBD2; CDR3aa: CASSSQRGGYNEQFF
j_gene: TRBJ1-1; v_gene: TRBV11-2; d_gene: .; CDR3aa: CASSLWQTEAFF
j_gene: TRBJ1-1; v_gene: TRBV19; d_gene: .; CDR3aa: CASSIKASNTEAFF
j_gene: TRBJ1-4; v_gene: TRBV5-1; d_gene: .; CDR3aa: CASSLGGSQGNEKLFF
j_gene: TRBJ2-7; v_gene: TRBV7-3; d_gene: TRBD2; CDR3aa: CASSPRRGSSYEQYF
j_gene: TRBJ1-5; v_gene: TRBV28; d_gene: .; CDR3aa: CASSFYGSEGQPQHF
j_gene: TRBJ1-2; v_gene: TRBV5-8; d_gene: .; CDR3aa: CASSFLRQHLNYGYTF
j_gene: TRBJ2-5; v_gene: TRBV21-1; d_gene: .; CDR3aa: CASSKIPGTSGSPYQETQYF
j_gene: TRBJ1-1; v_gene: TRBV7-9; d_gene: .; CDR3aa: CASSLAANTEAFF
j_gene: TRBJ2-5; v_gene: TRBV11-2; d_gene: TRBD2; CDR3aa: CASSSFGGGGETQYF
j_gene: TRBJ2-3; v_gene: TRBV25-1; d_gene: TRBD1; CDR3aa: CASSELTGTGGSDTQYF
j_gene: TRBJ1-5; v_gene: TRBV27; d_gene: TRBD1; CDR3aa: CASSLTGVGQPQHF
j_gene: TRBJ1-2; v_gene: TRBV6-6; d_gene: .; CDR3aa: CASSFSQEGNGYTF
j_gene: TRBJ2-7; v_gene: TRBV7-9; d_gene: TRBD1; CDR3aa: CASRPGQGAYEQYF
j_gene: TRBJ1-3; v_gene: TRBV18; d_gene: .; CDR3aa: CASSPDSFSAGNTIYF
j_gene: TRBJ2-1; v_gene: TRBV4-1; d_gene: TRBD1; CDR3aa: CASSQAPGTGIYNEQFF
j_gene: TRBJ2-7; v_gene: TRBV2; d_gene: .; CDR3aa: CANNDLAYEQYF
j_gene: TRBJ2-3; v_gene: TRBV4-2; d_gene: TRBD2; CDR3aa: CASRIAGGHRTDTQYF
j_gene: TRBJ2-5; v_gene: TRBV11-3; d_gene: TRBD1; CDR3aa: CASSPGTDSRETQYF
j_gene: TRBJ1-6; v_gene: TRBV10-3; d_gene: .; CDR3aa: CAISESIDNSPLHF